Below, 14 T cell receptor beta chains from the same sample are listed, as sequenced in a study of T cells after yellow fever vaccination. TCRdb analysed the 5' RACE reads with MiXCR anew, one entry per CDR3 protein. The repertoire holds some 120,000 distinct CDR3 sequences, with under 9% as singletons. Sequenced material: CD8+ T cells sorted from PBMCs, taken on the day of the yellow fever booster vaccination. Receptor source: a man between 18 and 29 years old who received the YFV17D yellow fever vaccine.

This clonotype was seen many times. For the CDR3, the DNA is TGTGCCAGCAGTGAAAGCAGGGAGTCAGAAACTGAAGCTTTCTTT. It is translated as CASSESRESETEAFF. The chain has TRBV6-4 and TRBJ1-1; maybe TRBD1 (5 bases). Germline-derived CDR1 and CDR2 are MRHNA and SNTAGT. V lost 3 bases to trimming and J lost 5 bases, with 16 bases between them. The CDR3 runs to 15 residues.

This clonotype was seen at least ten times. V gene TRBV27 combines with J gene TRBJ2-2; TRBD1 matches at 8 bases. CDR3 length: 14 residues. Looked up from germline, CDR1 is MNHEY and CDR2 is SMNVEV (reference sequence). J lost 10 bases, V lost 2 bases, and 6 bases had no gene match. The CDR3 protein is CASSLGQGSEELFF. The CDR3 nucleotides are TGTGCCAGCAGTTTAGGACAGGGTAGTGAGGAGCTGTTTTTT.

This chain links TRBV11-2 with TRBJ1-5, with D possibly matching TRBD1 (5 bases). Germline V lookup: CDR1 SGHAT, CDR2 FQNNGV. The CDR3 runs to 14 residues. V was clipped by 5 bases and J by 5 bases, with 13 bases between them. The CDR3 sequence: CASSRLGRDQPQHF. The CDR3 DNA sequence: TGTGCCAGCAGCCGTCTGGGCAGGGATCAGCCCCAGCATTTT.

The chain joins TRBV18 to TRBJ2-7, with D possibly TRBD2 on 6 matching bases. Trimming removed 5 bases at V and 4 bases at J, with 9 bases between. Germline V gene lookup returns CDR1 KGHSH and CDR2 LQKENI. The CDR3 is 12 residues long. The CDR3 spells CASSSGTYEQYV. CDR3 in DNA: TGTGCCAGCTCATCCGGGACTTACGAGCAGTACGTC.

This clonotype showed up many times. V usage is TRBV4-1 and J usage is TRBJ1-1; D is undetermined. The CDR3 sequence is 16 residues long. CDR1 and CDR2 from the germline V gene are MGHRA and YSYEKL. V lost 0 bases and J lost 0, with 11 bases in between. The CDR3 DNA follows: TGCGCCAGCAGCCAAGAAGGCGACGGTCTGAACACTGAAGCTTTCTTT. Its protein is CASSQEGDGLNTEAFF.

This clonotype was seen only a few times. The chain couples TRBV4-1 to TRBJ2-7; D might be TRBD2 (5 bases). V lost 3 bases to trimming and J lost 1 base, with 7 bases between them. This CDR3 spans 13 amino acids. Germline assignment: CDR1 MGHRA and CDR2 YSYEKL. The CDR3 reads CASSQGVSYEQYF. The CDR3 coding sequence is TGCGCCAGCAGCCAGGGAGTGTCCTACGAGCAGTACTTC.

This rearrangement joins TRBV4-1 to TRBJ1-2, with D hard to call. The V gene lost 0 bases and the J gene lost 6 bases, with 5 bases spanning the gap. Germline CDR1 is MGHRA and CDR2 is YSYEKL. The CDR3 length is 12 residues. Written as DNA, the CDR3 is TGCGCCAGCAGCCAAGATCTTAATGGCTACACCTTC. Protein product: CASSQDLNGYTF.

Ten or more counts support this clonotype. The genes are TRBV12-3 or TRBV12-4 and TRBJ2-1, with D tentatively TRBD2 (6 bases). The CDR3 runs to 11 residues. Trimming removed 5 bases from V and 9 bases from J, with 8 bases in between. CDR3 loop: CASSLGSEQFF. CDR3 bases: TGTGCCAGCAGTCTCGGGAGTGAGCAGTTCTTC.

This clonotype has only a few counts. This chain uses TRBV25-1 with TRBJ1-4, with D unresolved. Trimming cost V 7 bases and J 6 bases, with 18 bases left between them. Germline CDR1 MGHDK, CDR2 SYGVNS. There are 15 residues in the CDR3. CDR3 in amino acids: CASTLEGGLDEKLFF. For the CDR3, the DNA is TGTGCCAGCACTTTGGAGGGAGGTTTGGATGAAAAACTGTTTTTT. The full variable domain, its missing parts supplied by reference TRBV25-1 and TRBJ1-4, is EADIYQTPRYLVIGTGKKITLECSQTMGHDKMYWYQQDPGMELHLIHYSYGVNSTEKGDLSSESTVSRIRTEHFPLTLESARPSHTSQYLCASTLEGGLDEKLFFGSGTQLSVL.

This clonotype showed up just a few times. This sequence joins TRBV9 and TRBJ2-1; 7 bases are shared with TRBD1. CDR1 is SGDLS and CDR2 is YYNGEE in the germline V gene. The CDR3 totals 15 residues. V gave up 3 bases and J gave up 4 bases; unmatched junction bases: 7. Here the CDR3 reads CASSATGLPYNEQFF. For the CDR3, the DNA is TGTGCCAGCAGCGCGACAGGGCTTCCGTACAATGAGCAGTTCTTC.

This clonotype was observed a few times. The CDR3 protein is CAISYSPASGGAWEQFF. CDR3 in DNA: TGTGCCATCAGTTACTCTCCCGCTAGCGGGGGGGCGTGGGAGCAGTTCTTC. The rearrangement links TRBV10-3 to TRBJ2-1; the match to TRBD2 covers 12 bases. CDR3 length equals 17 residues. V gave up 5 bases and J gave up 10 bases; unmatched junction bases: 15. In germline, CDR1 is ENHRY, CDR2 SYGVKD.

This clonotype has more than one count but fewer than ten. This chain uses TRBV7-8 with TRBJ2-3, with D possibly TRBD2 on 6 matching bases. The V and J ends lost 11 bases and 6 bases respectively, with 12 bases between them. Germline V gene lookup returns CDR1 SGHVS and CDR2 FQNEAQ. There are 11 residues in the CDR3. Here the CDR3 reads CAWRDGDTQYF. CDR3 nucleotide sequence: TGTGCCTGGAGGGACGGGGATACGCAGTATTTT. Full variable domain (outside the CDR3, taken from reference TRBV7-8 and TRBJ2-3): GAGVSQSPRYKVAKRGQDVALRCDPISGHVSLFWYQQALGQGPEFLTYFQNEAQLDKSGLPSDRFFAERPEGSVSTLKIQRTQQEDSAVYLCAWRDGDTQYFGPGTRLTVL.

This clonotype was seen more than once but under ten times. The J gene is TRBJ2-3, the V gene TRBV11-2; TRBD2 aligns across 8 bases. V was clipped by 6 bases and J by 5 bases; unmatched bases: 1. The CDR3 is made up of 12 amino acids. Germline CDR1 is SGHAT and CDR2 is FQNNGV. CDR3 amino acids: CASRLAVDTQYF. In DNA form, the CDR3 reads TGTGCCAGCAGACTAGCGGTAGATACGCAGTATTTT.

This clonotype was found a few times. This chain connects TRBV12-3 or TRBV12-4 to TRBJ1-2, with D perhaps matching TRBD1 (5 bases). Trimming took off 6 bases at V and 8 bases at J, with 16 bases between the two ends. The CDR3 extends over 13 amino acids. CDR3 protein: CASSRTGGGGYTF. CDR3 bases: TGTGCCAGCAGCCGGACGGGGGGGGGAGGCTACACCTTC.